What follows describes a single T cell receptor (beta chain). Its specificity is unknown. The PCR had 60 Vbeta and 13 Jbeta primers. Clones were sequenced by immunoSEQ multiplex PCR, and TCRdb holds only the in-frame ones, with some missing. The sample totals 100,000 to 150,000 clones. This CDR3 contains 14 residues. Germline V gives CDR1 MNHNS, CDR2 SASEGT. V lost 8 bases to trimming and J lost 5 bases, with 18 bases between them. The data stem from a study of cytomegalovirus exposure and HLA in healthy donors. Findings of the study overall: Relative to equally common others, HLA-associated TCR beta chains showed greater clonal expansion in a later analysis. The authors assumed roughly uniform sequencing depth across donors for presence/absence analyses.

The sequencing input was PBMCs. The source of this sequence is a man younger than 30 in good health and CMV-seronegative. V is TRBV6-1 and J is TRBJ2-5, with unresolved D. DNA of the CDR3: TGTGCCAGCCGTTTAGACATAACCTGGGAGACCCAGTACTTC. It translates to CASRLDITWETQYF.